Included here is one T cell receptor beta chain sequence, with context. Its specific antigen is unknown. No base-level quality is on record; no much larger clone is a single base apart. The record originates from a study of response to subunit inactivated influenza vaccine (dated by TCRdb to 2016 to 2019). The study in broad terms: Deep quantitative T cell receptor repertoire profiling was used in the study to track responses to a trivalent subunit inactivated influenza vaccine. Points the paper makes about the study in general: According to the authors, only a limited number of new T cells may be recruited by each seasonal influenza vaccination.

The method behind the library was RT-PCR. Sequencing used an Illumina HiSeq 2500. TCRdb reran the public reads through fastp at Q25 and MiXCR, keeping productive beta chains. Each record represents a unique CDR3 protein, reported with the most common genes and DNA among its rows. The sample table lists about 700,000 distinct CDR3 sequences, approximately 15% of them with a count of one. More than 9% of the sample is in the top ten clones. V drops 5 bases and J drops 5 bases, leaving 19 bases in between. Based on the germline V gene (reference sequence), the CDR1 and CDR2 sequences are SGHKS and YYEKEE. From the cysteine through the phenylalanine, the CDR3 covers 15 amino acids. Only the CDR3 region is kept as DNA, spanning 45 bases read in frame from base 1.

Sequencing was performed on PBMCs from blood, taken approximately 12 days after vaccination. This chain joins TRBV5-5 to TRBJ1-2; TRBD1 is perhaps the D gene, given 5 matching bases. The sequence was obtained from a man aged 50 to 59 who received an inactivated influenza vaccine. Donor details come from another sample of the same person, matched by shared clones. The CDR3 here reads CASRRGTGTGYGYTF. The DNA sequence follows: TGTGCCAGCAGACGCGGAACCGGGACCGGTTATGGCTACACCTTC.